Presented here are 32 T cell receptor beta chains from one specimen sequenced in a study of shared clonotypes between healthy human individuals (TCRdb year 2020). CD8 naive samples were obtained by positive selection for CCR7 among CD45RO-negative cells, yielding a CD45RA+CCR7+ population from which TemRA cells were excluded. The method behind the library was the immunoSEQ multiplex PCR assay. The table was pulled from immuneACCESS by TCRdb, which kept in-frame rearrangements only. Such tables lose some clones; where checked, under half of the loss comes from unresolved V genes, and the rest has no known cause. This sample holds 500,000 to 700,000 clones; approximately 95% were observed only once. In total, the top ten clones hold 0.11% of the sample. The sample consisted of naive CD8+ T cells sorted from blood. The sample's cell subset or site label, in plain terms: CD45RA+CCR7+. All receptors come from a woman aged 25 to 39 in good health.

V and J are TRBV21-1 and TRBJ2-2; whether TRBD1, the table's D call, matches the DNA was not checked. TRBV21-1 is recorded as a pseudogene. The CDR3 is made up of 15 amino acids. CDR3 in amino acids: CASSKPRGLAGELFF. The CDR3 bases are TGTGCCAGCAGCAAGCCGAGGGGGCTCGCCGGGGAGCTGTTTTTT.

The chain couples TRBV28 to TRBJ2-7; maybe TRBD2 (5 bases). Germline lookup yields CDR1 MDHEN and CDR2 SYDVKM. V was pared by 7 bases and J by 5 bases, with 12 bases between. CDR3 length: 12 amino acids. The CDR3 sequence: CASNIRGNEQYF. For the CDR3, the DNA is TGTGCCAGCAACATCCGGGGAAACGAGCAGTACTTC.

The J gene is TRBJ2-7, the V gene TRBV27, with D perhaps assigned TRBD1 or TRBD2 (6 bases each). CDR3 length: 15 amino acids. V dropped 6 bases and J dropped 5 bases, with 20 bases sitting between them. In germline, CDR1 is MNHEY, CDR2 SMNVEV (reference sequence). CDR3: CASRVLGTGANEQYF. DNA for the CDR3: TGTGCCAGCAGGGTCCTCGGGACGGGGGCCAACGAGCAGTACTTC.

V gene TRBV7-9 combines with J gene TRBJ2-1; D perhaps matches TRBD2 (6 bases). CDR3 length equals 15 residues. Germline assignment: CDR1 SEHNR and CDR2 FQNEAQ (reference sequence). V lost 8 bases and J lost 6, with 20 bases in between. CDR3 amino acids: CASDRASEEGNEQFF. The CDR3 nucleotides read TGTGCCAGCGACCGAGCTAGCGAAGAGGGCAATGAGCAGTTCTTC.

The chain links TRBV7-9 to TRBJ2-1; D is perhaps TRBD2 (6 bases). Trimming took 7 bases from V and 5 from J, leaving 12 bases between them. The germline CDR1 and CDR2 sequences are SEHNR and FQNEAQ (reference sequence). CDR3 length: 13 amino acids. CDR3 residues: CASTTGGNNEQFF. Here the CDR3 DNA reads TGTGCCAGCACGACTGGCGGGAACAATGAGCAGTTCTTC.

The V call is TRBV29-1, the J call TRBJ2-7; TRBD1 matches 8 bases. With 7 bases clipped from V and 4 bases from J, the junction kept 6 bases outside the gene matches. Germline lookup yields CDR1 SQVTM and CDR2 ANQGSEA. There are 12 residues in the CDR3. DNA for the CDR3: TGCAGCGCCCTGAGGGACAGGTACGAGCAGTACTTC. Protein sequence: CSALRDRYEQYF.

This chain's CDR3 is CASPGTYNEQFF. The CDR3 nucleotides read TGTGCCAGCCCCGGGACGTACAATGAGCAGTTCTTC. V is TRBV2 and J is TRBJ2-1; D may match TRBD1 or TRBD2 (5 bases each). Trimming took 8 bases from V and 4 from J, leaving 9 bases between them. The CDR3 loop spans 12 amino acids. Germline assignment: CDR1 SNHLY and CDR2 FYNNEI. Drawing the rest from reference TRBV2 and TRBJ2-1, the complete variable domain is EPEVTQTPSHQVTQMGQEVILRCVPISNHLYFYWYRQILGQKVEFLVSFYNNEISEKSEIFDDQFSVERPDGSNFTLKIRSTKLEDSAMYFCASPGTYNEQFFGPGTRLTVL.

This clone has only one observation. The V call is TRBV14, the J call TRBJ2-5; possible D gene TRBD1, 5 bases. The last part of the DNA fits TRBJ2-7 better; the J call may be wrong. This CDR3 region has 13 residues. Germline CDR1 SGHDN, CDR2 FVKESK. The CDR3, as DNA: TGTGCCAGCAGCTTCGGACACTCTCTCGAGCAGTACTTC. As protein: CASSFGHSLEQYF.

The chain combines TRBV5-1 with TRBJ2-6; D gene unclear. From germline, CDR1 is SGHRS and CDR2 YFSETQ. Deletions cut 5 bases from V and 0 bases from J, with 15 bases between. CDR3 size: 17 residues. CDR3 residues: CASSGSQTYSGANVLTF. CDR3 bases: TGCGCCAGCAGTGGCAGCCAAACTTACTCTGGGGCCAACGTCCTGACTTTC.

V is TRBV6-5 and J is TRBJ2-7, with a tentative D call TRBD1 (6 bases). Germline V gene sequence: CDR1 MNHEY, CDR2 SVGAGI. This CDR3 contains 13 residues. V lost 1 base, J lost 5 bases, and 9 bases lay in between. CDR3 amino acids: CASSYYDRNEQYF. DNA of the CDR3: TGTGCCAGCAGTTACTACGACAGGAACGAGCAGTACTTC.

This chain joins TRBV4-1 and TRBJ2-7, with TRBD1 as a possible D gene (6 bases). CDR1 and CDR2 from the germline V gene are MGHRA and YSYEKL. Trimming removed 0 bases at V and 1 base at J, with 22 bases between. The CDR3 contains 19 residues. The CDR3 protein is CASSQDPGTQYFLSYEQYF. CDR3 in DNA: TGCGCCAGCAGCCAAGATCCCGGGACACAGTATTTCCTTTCCTACGAGCAGTACTTC.

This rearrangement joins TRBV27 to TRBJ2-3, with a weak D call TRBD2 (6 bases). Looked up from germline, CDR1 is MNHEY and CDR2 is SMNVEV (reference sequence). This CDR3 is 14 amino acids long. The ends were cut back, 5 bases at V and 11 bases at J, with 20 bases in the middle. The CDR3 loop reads CASSSMEEGYVQYF. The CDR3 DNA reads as TGTGCCAGCAGTAGTATGGAGGAGGGGTATGTGCAGTATTTT.

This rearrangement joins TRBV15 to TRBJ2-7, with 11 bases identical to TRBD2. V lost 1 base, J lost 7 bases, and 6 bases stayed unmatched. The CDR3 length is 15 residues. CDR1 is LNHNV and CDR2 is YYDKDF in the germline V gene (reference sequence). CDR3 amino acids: CATSRVAGGGREQYF. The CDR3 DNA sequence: TGTGCCACCAGCAGAGTAGCGGGAGGGGGACGGGAGCAGTACTTC.

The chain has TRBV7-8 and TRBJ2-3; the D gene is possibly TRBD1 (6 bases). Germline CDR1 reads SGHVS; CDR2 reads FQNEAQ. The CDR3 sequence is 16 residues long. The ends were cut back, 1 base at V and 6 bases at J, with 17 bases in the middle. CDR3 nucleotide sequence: TGTGCCAGCAGCTTAGAGGGCAGGGGAACTTTCGATACGCAGTATTTT. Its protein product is CASSLEGRGTFDTQYF. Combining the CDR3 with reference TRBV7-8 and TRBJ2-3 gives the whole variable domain GAGVSQSPRYKVAKRGQDVALRCDPISGHVSLFWYQQALGQGPEFLTYFQNEAQLDKSGLPSDRFFAERPEGSVSTLKIQRTQQEDSAVYLCASSLEGRGTFDTQYFGPGTRLTVL.

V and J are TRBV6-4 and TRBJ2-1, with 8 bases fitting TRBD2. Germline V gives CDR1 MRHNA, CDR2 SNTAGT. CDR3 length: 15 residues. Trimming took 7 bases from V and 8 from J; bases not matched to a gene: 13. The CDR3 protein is CASTTTTSEGYEQFF. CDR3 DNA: TGTGCCAGCACTACTACGACTAGCGAGGGCTATGAGCAGTTCTTC.

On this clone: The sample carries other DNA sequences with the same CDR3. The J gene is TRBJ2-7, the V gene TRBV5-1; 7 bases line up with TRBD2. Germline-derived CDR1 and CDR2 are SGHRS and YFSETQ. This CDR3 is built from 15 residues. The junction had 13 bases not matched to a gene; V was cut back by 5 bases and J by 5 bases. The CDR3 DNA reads TGCGCCAGCAGAGCCGGGACTACAAAGGAAGACGAGCAGTACTTC. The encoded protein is CASRAGTTKEDEQYF.

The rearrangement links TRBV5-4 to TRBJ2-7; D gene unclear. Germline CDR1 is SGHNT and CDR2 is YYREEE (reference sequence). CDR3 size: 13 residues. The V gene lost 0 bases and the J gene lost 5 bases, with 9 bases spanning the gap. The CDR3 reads CASSLGNSHEQYF. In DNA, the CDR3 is TGTGCCAGCAGCTTGGGCAATAGCCACGAGCAGTACTTC.

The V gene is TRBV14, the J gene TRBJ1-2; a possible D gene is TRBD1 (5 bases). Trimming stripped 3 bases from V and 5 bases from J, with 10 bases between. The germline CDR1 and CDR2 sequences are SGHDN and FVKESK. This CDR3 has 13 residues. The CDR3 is CASSQEGRYGYTF. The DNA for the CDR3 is TGTGCCAGCAGCCAGGAGGGGAGGTATGGCTACACCTTC.

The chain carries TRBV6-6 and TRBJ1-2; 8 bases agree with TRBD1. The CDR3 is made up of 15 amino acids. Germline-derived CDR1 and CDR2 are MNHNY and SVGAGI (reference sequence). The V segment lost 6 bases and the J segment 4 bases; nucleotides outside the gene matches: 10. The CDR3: CASRDRGGVFYGYTF. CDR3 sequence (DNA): TGTGCCAGCAGAGACAGGGGTGGGGTTTTCTATGGCTACACCTTC.

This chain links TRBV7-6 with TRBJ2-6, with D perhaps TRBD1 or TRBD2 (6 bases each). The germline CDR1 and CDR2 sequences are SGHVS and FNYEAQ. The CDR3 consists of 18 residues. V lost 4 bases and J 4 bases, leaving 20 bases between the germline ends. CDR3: CASSSEGPGAEGANVLTF. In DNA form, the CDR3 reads TGTGCCAGCAGCTCCGAGGGGCCGGGGGCGGAAGGGGCCAACGTCCTGACTTTC.

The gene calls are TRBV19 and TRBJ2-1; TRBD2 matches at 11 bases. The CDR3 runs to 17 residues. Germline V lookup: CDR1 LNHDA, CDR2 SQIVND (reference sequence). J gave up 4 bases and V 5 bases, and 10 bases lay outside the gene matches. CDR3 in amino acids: CASSFWTSGSLYNEQFF. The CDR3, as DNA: TGTGCCAGTAGTTTCTGGACTAGCGGGTCTCTTTACAATGAGCAGTTCTTC. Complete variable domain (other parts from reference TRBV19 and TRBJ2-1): DGGITQSPKYLFRKEGQNVTLSCEQNLNHDAMYWYRQDPGQGLRLIYYSQIVNDFQKGDIAEGYSVSREKKESFPLTVTSAQKNPTAFYLCASSFWTSGSLYNEQFFGPGTRLTVL.

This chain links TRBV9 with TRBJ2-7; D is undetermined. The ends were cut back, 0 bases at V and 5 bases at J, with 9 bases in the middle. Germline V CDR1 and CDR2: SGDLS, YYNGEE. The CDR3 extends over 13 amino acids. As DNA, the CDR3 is TGTGCCAGCAGCGTAGTAAGTGGGCACGAGCAGTACTTC. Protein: CASSVVSGHEQYF.

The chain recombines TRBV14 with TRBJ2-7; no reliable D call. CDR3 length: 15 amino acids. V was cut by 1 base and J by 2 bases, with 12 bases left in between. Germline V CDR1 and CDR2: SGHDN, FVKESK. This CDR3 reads CASSQVWLDPYEQYF. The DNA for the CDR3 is TGTGCCAGCAGCCAAGTATGGCTGGATCCCTACGAGCAGTACTTC.

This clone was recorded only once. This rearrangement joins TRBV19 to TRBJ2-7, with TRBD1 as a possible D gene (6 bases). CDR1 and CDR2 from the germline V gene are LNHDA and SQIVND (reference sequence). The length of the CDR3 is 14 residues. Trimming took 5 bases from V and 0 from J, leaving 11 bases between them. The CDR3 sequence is CASSGDMSSYEQYF. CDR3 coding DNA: TGTGCCAGTAGTGGGGACATGAGCTCCTACGAGCAGTACTTC.

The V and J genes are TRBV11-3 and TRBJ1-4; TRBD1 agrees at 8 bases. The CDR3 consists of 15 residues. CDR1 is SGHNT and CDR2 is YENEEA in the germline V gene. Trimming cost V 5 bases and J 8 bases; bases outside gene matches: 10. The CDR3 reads CASSPGQGREEKLFF. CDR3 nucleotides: TGTGCCAGCAGCCCAGGACAGGGCCGGGAGGAAAAACTGTTTTTT.

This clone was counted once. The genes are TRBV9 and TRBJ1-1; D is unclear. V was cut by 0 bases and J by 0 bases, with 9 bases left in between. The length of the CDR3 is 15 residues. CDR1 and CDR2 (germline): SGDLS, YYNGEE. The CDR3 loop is CASSVARAMNTEAFF. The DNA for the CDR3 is TGTGCCAGCAGCGTAGCGAGAGCCATGAACACTGAAGCTTTCTTT.

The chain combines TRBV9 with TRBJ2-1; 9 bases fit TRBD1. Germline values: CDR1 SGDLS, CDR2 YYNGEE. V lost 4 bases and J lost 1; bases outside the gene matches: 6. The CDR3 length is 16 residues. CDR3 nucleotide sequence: TGTGCCAGCAGCACCCAACAGGGGGCTTCCTACAATGAGCAGTTCTTC. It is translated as CASSTQQGASYNEQFF.

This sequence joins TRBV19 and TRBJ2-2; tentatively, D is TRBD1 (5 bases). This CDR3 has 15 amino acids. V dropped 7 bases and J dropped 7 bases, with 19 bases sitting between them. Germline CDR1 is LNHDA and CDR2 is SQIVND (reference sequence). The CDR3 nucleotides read TGTGCCAGTAATCACGACACCAGGGTCCACGGGGAGCTGTTTTTT. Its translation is CASNHDTRVHGELFF.

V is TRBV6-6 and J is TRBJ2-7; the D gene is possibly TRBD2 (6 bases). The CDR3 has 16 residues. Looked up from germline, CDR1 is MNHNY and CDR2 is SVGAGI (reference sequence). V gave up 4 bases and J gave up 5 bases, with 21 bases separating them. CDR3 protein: CASSWGVPYPVDEQYF. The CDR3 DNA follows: TGTGCCAGCAGTTGGGGGGTCCCCTACCCAGTTGACGAGCAGTACTTC.

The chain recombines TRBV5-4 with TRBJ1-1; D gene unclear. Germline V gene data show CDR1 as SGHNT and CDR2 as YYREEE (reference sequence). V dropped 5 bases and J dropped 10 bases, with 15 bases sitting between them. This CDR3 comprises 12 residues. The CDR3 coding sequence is TGTGCCAGCAGTAATACGATCACCGGAGCTTTCTTT. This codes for CASSNTITGAFF.

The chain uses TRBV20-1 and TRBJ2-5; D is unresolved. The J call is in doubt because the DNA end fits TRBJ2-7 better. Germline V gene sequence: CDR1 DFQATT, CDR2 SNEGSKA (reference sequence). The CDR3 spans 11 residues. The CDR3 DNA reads TGCAGTGCTAGAGGCGGATACGAGCAGTACTTC. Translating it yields CSARGGYEQYF.

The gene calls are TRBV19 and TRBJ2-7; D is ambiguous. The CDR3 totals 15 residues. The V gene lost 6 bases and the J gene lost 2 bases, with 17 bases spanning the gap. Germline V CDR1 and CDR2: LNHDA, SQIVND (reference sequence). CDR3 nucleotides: TGTGCCAGTAGCCCGCGGCGGAATACTGCCTACGAGCAGTACTTC. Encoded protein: CASSPRRNTAYEQYF.